These 3 T cell receptor beta chains share one sample of origin, sequenced in a study of shared clonotypes between healthy human individuals. TCRdb keeps only in-frame clones here, not all; method: immunoSEQ multiplex PCR. The sample includes some 630,000 clones, approximately 75% of them seen just once. Specimen: memory CD4+ T cells sorted from blood. As for subset: CD45RA-negative fraction. The receptors originated from a woman aged 30 to 39 in good health.

The chain has TRBV23-1 and TRBJ1-1; a possible D gene is TRBD1 (6 bases). TRBV23-1 is labeled an ORF, and its function is uncertain. V lost 2 bases to trimming and J lost 1 base, with 17 bases between them. The CDR3 spans 17 residues. CDR3 bases: TGCGCCAGCAGTCAACCCCACCCCAGGGGCTCGAACACTGAAGCTTTCTTT. This sequence encodes CASSQPHPRGSNTEAFF.

The DNA for the CDR3 is TGTGCCTGGAGTAAAGACAGGGGGGCCGGCACCGGGGAGCTGTTTTTT. Translating it yields CAWSKDRGAGTGELFF. The chain carries TRBV30 and TRBJ2-2; 9 nucleotides line up with TRBD1. This CDR3 contains 16 residues. The ends lost 2 bases at V and 4 bases at J; junction bases unmatched: 8. The germline V gene encodes CDR1 GTSNPN and CDR2 SVGIG (reference sequence).

This rearrangement joins TRBV30 to TRBJ1-1, with a weak D call TRBD1 (6 bases). The CDR3 is 13 amino acids. Germline loops: CDR1 GTSNPN, CDR2 SVGIG (reference sequence). The V gene lost 0 bases and the J gene lost 5 bases, with 10 bases spanning the gap. CDR3 sequence reads: CAWSVLRGTEAFF. CDR3 DNA: TGTGCCTGGAGTGTGCTCAGGGGTACTGAAGCTTTCTTT.